This TCR beta chain is drawn from a study of blood T cell repertoires in COVID-19. As for the study in general: Acute-phase and convalescent COVID-19 samples originated in the United States, Italy and Spain.

This clone was counted between two and nine times. Participants came from 24 US areas, aged about 18 to 100 years. The ends were cut back, 0 bases at V and 0 bases at J, with 9 bases in the middle. CDR1 ENHRY and CDR2 SYGVKD come from the germline V gene. The CDR3 totals 16 residues. The table came from immunoSEQ multiplex PCR; TCRdb's copy has only in-frame clones and leaves some out. The sample lists some 270,000 clones, 88% occurring once. What was sequenced was PBMCs or T cells enriched from blood (not recorded which). This rearrangement joins TRBV10-3 to TRBJ1-3, with D possibly being TRBD1 (5 bases). The sequence was obtained from a middle-aged woman who had been exposed to COVID-19. CDR3 residues: CAISESRQPSGNTIYF. CDR3 nucleotide sequence: TGTGCCATCAGTGAGTCGAGACAGCCCTCTGGAAACACCATATATTTT.